Reported below is one TCR beta chain. The data derive from a study of blood T cell repertoires in COVID-19. Study-wide background: The study drew acute and convalescent COVID-19 samples from the United States, Italy and Spain.

The V end was cut by 7 bases, the J end by 1 base, with 10 bases between. The CDR3 has 13 residues. The authors' processing: By means of reference gene primer amplification, nucleated cell counts were estimated. Clones were sequenced by immunoSEQ multiplex PCR, and TCRdb holds only the in-frame ones, with some missing. V, J and clone size reflect that table, while D and trimming were determined from the DNA. The sample records a few hundred thousand clones, approximately 92% being singletons. Recruits, aged roughly 18 to 100 years, lived in 24 US areas. The sequence came from a man aged 25-45 years who had recovered from COVID-19. The rearrangement links TRBV12-3 or TRBV12-4 to TRBJ1-1; no firm D call. The sequenced sample consisted of PBMCs or T cells enriched from blood (not recorded which). In DNA form, the CDR3 reads TGTGCCAGCACCGTAATCGGGAACACTGAAGCTTTCTTT. Translation: CASTVIGNTEAFF.